What follows are 7 T cell receptor beta chains derived from one specimen sequenced in a study of blood T cell repertoires in COVID-19 (dated by TCRdb to between 2020 and 2021). Libraries were constructed by the immunoSEQ multiplex PCR assay. TCRdb carries this immuneACCESS record with in-frame sequences only. Its versions omit some clonotypes, under half of them owing to an unresolved V gene in the studies checked, with the rest unexplained. This sample comprises roughly 200,000 clones, around 80% of them detected only once. Jointly, the top ten make up over 6% of the sample. Sequenced: peripheral blood. Receptors originate from a woman aged 80 or over with COVID-19, enrolled during active disease.

V gene TRBV28 combines with J gene TRBJ1-1; the match to TRBD1 covers 8 bases. This CDR3 spans 15 amino acids. V was clipped by 3 bases and J by 3 bases; unmatched bases: 6. Germline V gives CDR1 MDHEN, CDR2 SYDVKM. Here the CDR3 DNA reads TGTGCCAGCAGTTTTCGGACAGGGAGGTACACTGAAGCTTTCTTT. Protein sequence: CASSFRTGRYTEAFF.

The chain recombines TRBV6-5 with TRBJ2-1, with TRBD2 matching over 11 bases. The CDR3 is 15 residues long. The germline V gene encodes CDR1 MNHEY and CDR2 SVGAGI. Trimming took 8 bases from V and 10 from J; bases not matched to a gene: 13. The CDR3 coding sequence is TGTGCCAGCTTCCCGAAACTAGCGGGAGACTTAGAGCAGTTCTTC. This translates into CASFPKLAGDLEQFF.

The rearrangement links TRBV11-1 to TRBJ2-2, with D unresolved. V was pared by 5 bases and J by 7 bases, with 8 bases between. The germline gives CDR1 SGHAT, CDR2 FQDESV (reference sequence). This CDR3 contains 12 residues. This chain's CDR3 is CASSNSFGELFF. In DNA form, the CDR3 reads TGTGCCAGCAGCAATTCGTTCGGGGAGCTGTTTTTT.

The chain employs TRBV28 and TRBJ1-5, with D perhaps matching TRBD1 (5 bases). CDR3 size: 16 residues. V shed 7 bases and J shed 2 bases, with 18 bases lying between them. From germline, CDR1 is MDHEN and CDR2 SYDVKM. CDR3: CASTKRGRGGNQPQHF. DNA for the CDR3: TGTGCCAGCACCAAGCGGGGGAGGGGAGGCAATCAGCCCCAGCATTTT.

This chain uses TRBV7-9 with TRBJ1-6, with D possibly TRBD1 on 5 matching bases. The germline V gene has CDR1 SEHNR and CDR2 FQNEAQ (reference sequence). V was shortened by 1 base and J by 7 bases, with 8 bases between the two germline ends. The CDR3 sequence is 14 residues long. The CDR3 DNA reads as TGTGCCAGCAGCTTAGGGGGGGAAAATTCACCCCTCCACTTT. Amino acids: CASSLGGENSPLHF.

The V call is TRBV14, the J call TRBJ2-4, with D uncertain. The germline V and J ends were trimmed by 4 bases and 0 bases, with 7 bases remaining between them. Per the germline V gene, CDR1 is SGHDN and CDR2 is FVKESK. The CDR3 extends over 14 amino acids. The CDR3 loop reads CASSRTIAKNIQYF. The CDR3, as DNA: TGTGCCAGCAGCCGCACAATAGCCAAAAACATTCAGTACTTC.

The chain carries TRBV6-4 and TRBJ1-5; D unresolved. The V gene's germline CDR1 is MRHNA and CDR2 SNTAGT. V was cut by 8 bases and J by 6 bases, with 14 bases left in between. The CDR3 covers 13 residues. In nucleotides, the CDR3 is TGTGCCAGCTCCTCGGGAACGGGTCAGCCCCAGCATTTT. This sequence encodes CASSSGTGQPQHF.